This section outlines one T cell receptor beta chain sequence together with its context. These data come from a study of early T cells in non-severe SARS-CoV-2 infection. A single record per CDR3 protein comes from TCRdb applying MiXCR to the 5' RACE reads. The sample contains tens of thousands of distinct CDR3 sequences, about 10% of which appear only once. Germline V gene data show CDR1 as SGHVS and CDR2 as FQNEAQ. Trimming removed 6 bases from V and 4 bases from J, with 15 bases in between. The CDR3 has 15 amino acids. This receptor was obtained from an adult who was a healthcare worker with PCR-confirmed SARS-CoV-2 infection or an uninfected control (not recorded which). Material for sequencing was whole blood. The gene calls are TRBV7-8 and TRBJ2-2; D gene ambiguous. The CDR3 protein is CASRTLWGGTGELFF. The CDR3 region has the DNA TGTGCCAGCAGGACTTTGTGGGGTGGCACCGGGGAGCTGTTTTTT.